This T cell receptor (beta chain) was sequenced for a study of T-cell memory formation after mild COVID-19. Looking at the study overall: In these data, TCR clusters were largely donor specific.

With constant-segment primers, 5'RACE yielded cDNA libraries of TCR alpha and TCR beta that carried sample barcodes and UMIs. Each CDR3 protein gets one entry after TCRdb re-called the 5' RACE reads with MiXCR. The sample lists about 430,000 distinct CDR3 sequences, approximately 24% occurring once. Germline V gene data show CDR1 as MNHEY and CDR2 as SMNVEV (reference sequence). Trimming cost V 3 bases and J 3 bases, with 8 bases left between them. CDR3 length equals 13 residues. This TCR derives from an adult woman who had mild COVID-19 (a few samples of this study predate the infection). Cell type and time point are not known. The chain uses TRBV27 and TRBJ1-2; no reliable D call. Material for sequencing was PBMCs or a T cell subset sorted from them (not recorded which). The CDR3 protein is CASSFSRDYGYTF. As DNA, the CDR3 is TGTGCCAGCAGTTTTTCCAGAGACTATGGCTACACCTTC.